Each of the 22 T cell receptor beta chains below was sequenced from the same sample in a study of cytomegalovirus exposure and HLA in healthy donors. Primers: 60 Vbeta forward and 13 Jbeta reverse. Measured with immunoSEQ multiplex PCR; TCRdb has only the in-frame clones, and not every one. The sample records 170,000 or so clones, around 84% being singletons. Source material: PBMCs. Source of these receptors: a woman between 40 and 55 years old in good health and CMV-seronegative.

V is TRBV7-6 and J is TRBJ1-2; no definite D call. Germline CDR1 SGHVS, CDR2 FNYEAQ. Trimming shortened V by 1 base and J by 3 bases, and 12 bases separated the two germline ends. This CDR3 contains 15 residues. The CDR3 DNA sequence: TGTGCCAGCAGCTTAGTTTCGGGTGCGGACTATGGCTACACCTTC. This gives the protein CASSLVSGADYGYTF.

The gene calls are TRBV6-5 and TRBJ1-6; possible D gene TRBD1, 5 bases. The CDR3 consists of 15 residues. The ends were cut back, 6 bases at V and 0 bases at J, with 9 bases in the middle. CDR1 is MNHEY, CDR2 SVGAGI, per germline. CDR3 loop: CASRQARSYNSPLHF. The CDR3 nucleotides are TGTGCCAGCAGACAGGCCCGCTCCTATAATTCACCCCTCCACTTT.

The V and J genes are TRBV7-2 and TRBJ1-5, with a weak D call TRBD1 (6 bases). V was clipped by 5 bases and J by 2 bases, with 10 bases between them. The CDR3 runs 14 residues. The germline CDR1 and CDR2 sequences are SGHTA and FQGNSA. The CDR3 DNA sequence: TGTGCCAGCAGCCCTAGACAGGGCAATCAGCCCCAGCATTTT. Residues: CASSPRQGNQPQHF.

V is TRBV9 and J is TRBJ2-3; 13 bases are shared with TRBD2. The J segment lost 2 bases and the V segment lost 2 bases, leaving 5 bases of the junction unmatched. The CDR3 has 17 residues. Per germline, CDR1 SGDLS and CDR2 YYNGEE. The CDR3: CASSVRGTSGITDTQYF. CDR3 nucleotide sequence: TGTGCCAGCAGCGTGAGGGGGACTAGCGGGATCACAGATACGCAGTATTTT.

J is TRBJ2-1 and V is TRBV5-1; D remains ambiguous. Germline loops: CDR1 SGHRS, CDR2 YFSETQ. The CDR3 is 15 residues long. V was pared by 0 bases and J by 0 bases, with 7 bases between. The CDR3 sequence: CASSLVVNSYNEQFF. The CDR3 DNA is TGCGCCAGCAGCTTGGTTGTAAACTCCTACAATGAGCAGTTCTTC.

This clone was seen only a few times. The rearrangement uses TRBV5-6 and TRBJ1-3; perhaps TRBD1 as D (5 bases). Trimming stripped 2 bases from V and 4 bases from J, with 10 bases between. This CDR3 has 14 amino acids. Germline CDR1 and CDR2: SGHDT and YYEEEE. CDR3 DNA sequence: TGTGCCAGCAGCTTTGGGGCTTTGGGAAACACCATATATTTT. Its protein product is CASSFGALGNTIYF.

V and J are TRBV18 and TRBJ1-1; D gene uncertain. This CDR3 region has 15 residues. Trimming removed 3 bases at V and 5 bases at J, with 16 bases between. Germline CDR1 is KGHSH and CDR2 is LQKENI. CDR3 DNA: TGTGCCAGCTCACCGGACTCCGCTTATGGGACTGAAGCTTTCTTT. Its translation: CASSPDSAYGTEAFF. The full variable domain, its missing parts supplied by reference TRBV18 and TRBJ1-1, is NAGVMQNPRHLVRRRGQEARLRCSPMKGHSHVYWYRQLPEEGLKFMVYLQKENIIDESGMPKERFSAEFPKEGPSILRIQQVVRGDSAAYFCASSPDSAYGTEAFFGQGTRLTVV.

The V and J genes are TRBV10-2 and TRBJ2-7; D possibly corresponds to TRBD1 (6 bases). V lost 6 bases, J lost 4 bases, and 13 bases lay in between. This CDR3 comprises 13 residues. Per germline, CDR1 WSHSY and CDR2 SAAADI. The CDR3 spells CASRLVTGYEQYF. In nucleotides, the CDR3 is TGCGCCAGCAGACTCGTGACAGGATACGAGCAGTACTTC.

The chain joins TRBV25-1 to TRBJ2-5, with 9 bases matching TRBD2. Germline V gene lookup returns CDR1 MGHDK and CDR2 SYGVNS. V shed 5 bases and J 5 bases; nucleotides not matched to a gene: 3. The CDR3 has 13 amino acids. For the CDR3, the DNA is TGTGCCAGCAGTTTAGCGGGGGTGGAGACCCAGTACTTC. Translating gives CASSLAGVETQYF.

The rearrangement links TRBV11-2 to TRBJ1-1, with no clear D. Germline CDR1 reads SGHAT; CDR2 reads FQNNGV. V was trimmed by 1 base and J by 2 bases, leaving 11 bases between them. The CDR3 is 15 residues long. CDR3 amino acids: CASSLVLSENTEAFF. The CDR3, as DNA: TGTGCCAGCAGCTTAGTTTTGAGCGAAAACACTGAAGCTTTCTTT.

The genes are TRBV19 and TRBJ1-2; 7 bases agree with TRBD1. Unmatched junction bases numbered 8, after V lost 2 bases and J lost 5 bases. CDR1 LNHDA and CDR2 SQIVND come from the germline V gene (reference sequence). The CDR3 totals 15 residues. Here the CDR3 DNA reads TGTGCCAGTAGTATATCGGAGGGGGCGGGTTATGGCTACACCTTC. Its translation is CASSISEGAGYGYTF.

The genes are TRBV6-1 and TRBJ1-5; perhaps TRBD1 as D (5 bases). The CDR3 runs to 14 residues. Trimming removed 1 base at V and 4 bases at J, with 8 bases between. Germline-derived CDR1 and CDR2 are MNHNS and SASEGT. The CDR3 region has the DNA TGTGCCAGCAGTGAAGGGGAGGGGAATCAGCCCCAGCATTTT. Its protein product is CASSEGEGNQPQHF.

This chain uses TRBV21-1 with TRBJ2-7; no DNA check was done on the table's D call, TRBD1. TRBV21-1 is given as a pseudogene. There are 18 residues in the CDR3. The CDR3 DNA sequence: TGTGCCAGCAGCGACGACAGGGGGCCTAATAGCGGGATCTACGAGCAGTACTTC. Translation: CASSDDRGPNSGIYEQYF.

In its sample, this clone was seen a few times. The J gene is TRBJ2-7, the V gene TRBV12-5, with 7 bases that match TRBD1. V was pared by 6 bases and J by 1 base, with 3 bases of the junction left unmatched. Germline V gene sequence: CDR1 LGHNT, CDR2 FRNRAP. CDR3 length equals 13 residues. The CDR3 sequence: CASGRQGSYEQYF. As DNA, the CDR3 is TGTGCTAGTGGAAGACAGGGTTCCTACGAGCAGTACTTC.

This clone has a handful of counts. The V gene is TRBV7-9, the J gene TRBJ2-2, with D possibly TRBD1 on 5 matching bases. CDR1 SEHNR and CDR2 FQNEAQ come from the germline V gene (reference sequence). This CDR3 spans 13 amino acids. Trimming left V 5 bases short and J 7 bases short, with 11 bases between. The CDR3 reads CASSRPGRGELFF. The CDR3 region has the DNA TGTGCCAGCAGCCGCCCAGGGCGCGGGGAGCTGTTTTTT.

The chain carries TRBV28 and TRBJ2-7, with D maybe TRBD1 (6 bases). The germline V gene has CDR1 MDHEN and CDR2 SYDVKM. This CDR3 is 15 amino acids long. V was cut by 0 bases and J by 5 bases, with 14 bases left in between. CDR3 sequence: CASSLWPRGSDEQYF. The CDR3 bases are TGTGCCAGCAGTTTATGGCCCAGGGGAAGCGACGAGCAGTACTTC.

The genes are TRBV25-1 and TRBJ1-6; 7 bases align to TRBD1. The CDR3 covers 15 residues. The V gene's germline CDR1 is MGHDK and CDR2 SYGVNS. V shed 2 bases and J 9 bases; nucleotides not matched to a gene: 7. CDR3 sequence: CASSEPWQGGSPLHF. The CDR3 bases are TGTGCCAGCAGTGAACCGTGGCAGGGGGGTTCACCCCTCCACTTT.

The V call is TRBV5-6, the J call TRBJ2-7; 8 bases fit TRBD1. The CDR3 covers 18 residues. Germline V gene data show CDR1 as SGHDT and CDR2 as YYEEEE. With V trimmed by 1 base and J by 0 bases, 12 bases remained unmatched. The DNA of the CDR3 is TGTGCCAGCAGCTTGTTTGGGTTAGACAGGGGAGTCTCCTACGAGCAGTACTTC. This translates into CASSLFGLDRGVSYEQYF.

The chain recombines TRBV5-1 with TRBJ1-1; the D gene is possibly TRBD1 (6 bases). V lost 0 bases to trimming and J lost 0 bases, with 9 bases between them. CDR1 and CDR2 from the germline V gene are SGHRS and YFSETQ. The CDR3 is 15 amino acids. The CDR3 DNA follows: TGCGCCAGCAGCTTGGCCGACAGGTTGAACACTGAAGCTTTCTTT. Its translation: CASSLADRLNTEAFF.

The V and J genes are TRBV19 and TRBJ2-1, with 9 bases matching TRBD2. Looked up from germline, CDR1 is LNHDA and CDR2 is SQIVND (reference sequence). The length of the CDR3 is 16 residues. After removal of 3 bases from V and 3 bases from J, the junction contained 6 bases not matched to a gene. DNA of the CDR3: TGTGCCAGTAGTATGAGTCTAGCGGGGATCTACAATGAGCAGTTCTTC. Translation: CASSMSLAGIYNEQFF.

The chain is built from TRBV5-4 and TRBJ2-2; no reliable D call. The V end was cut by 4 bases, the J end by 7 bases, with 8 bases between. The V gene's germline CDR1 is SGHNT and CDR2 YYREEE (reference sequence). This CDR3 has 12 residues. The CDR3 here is CASSASDGELFF. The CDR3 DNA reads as TGTGCCAGCAGCGCCTCAGACGGGGAGCTGTTTTTT.

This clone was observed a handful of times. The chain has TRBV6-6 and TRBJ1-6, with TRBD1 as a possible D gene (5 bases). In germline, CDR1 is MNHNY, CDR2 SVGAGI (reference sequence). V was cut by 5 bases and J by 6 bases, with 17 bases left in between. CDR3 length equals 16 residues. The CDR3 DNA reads TGTGCCAGCAGTGCAACGGGACTGACGTTTAATTCACCCCTCCACTTT. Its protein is CASSATGLTFNSPLHF.